The T cell receptor beta chain under discussion was sequenced for a study of human T cells and chemical hapten exposure. Stated time point: patch test 1, 2 weeks after DPC sensitization. The treatment is: therapeutic diphenylcyclopropenone sensitization with weekly scalp DPC. Single cDNA molecules in the library carried unique molecular identifiers attached during preparation. TCRdb analysed the RACE reads with MiXCR anew, one entry per CDR3 protein. The sample consists of 300,000 to 400,000 distinct CDR3 sequences, around 6.9% of them appearing once. The CDR3 runs to 17 residues. Unmatched junction bases numbered 15, after V lost 5 bases and J lost 8 bases. Germline V gives CDR1 MDHEN, CDR2 SYDVKM.

The TCR was taken from a woman aged 18-29 years with alopecia areata. Some clones in this sample may be carry-over from other donors' samples. The input for sequencing was whole blood, taken in connection with sensitization to the hapten diphenylcyclopropenone (DPC). The rearrangement uses TRBV28 and TRBJ2-4; 10 positions match TRBD1. The CDR3 DNA reads TGTGCCAGCAGTACACTGACAGGGGGCGCGTCCCTAGACATTCAGTACTTC. This encodes CASSTLTGGASLDIQYF.